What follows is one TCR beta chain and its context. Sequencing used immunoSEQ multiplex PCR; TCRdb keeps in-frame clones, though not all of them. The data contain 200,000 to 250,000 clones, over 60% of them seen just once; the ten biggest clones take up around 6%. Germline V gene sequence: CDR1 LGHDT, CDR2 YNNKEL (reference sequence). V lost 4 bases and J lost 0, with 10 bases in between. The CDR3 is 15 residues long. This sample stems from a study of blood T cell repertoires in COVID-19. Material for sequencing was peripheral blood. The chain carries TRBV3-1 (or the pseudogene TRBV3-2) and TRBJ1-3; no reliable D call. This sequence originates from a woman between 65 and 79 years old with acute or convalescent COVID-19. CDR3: CASSPAGISGNTIYF. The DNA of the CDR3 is TGTGCCAGCAGCCCCGCGGGGATCTCTGGAAACACCATATATTTT.